This TCR beta chain is drawn from a study of technical replicates of blood from several donors. TCRdb's copy holds only in-frame clones and misses some; the assay was immunoSEQ multiplex PCR. This sample has approximately 95,000 clones; 90% to 95% occur once, and the top ten carry 0.3% to 0.35%. This TCR derives from a human donor in good health. The sample was T cells isolated from PBMCs.

DNA for the CDR3: TGTGCCAGCTATGGGCTAGCGGGAGACGAGCAGTACTTC. Amino acid sequence: CASYGLAGDEQYF. This rearrangement joins TRBV28 to TRBJ2-7, with 10 bases identical to TRBD2. In germline, CDR1 is MDHEN, CDR2 SYDVKM. The CDR3 consists of 13 residues. Germline trimming cut 8 bases from V and 5 bases from J; bases unmatched to any gene: 6. Based on the CDR3 plus reference TRBV28 and TRBJ2-7, the full variable domain is DVKVTQSSRYLVKRTGEKVFLECVQDMDHENMFWYRQDPGLGLRLIYFSYDVKMKEKGDIPEGYSVSREKKERFSLILESASTNQTSMYLCASYGLAGDEQYFGPGTRLTVT.